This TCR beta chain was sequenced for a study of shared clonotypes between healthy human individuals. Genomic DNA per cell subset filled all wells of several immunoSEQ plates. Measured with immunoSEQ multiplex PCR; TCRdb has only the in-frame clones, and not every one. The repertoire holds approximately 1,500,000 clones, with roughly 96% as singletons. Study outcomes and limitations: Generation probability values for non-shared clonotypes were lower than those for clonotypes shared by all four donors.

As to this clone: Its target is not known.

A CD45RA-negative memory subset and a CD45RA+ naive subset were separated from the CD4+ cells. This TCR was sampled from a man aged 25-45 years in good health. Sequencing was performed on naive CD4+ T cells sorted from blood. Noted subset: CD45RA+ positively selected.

The CDR3 region has the DNA TGTGCCAGCAGCCCCGTGAGTAGCGGGAGTCGGTCTCCCGAGCAGTACTTC. Protein product: CASSPVSSGSRSPEQYF. V gene TRBV4-2 combines with J gene TRBJ2-7; the match to TRBD2 covers 9 bases. The CDR3 sequence is 17 residues long. Germline values: CDR1 LGHNA, CDR2 YNFKEQ. V trimming: 4 bases; J trimming: 6 bases; junction bases outside the gene matches: 16.